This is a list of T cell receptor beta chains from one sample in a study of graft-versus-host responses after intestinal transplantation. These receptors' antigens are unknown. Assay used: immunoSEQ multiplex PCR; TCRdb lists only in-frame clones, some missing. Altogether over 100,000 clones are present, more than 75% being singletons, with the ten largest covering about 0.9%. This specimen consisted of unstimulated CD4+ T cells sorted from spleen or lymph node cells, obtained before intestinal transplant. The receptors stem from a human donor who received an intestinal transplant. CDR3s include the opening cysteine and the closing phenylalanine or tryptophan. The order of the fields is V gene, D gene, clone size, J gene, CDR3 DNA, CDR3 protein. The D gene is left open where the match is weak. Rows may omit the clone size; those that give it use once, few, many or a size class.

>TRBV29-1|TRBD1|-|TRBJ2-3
TGCAGCGTCGCAGGGACAGCTAGCACAGATACGCAGTATTTT
CSVAGTASTDTQYF
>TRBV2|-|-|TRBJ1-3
TGTGCCAGCAGTGAATACTCTGGAAACACCATATATTTT
CASSEYSGNTIYF
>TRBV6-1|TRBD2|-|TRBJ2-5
TGTGCCAGCAGTGACCCGGGACTAGCGGGCGAGACCCAGTACTTC
CASSDPGLAGETQYF
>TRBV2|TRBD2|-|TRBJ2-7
TGTGCCAGCAGTCAGAGACTAGCGGGTACCTACGAGCAGTACTTC
CASSQRLAGTYEQYF
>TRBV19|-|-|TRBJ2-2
TGTGCCAGTAGGGACCTTCCCGGGGAGCTGTTTTTT
CASRDLPGELFF
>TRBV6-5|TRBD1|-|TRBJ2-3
TGTGCCAGCAGTCGGACAGGGGATCCAGATACGCAGTATTTT
CASSRTGDPDTQYF
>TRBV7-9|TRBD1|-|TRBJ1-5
TGTGCCAGCAGCCTCTCGGGACAGACTAATCAGCCCCAGCATTTT
CASSLSGQTNQPQHF
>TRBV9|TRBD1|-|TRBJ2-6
TGTGCCAGCAGCGGGGCCCGGACAGGGGGCGTCTCTGGGGCCAACGTCCTGACTTTC
CASSGARTGGVSGANVLTF
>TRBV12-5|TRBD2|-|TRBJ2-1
TGTGCTAGTGGTAAGAGCAGGCTACTGAGGGATAGCGGGAGCTACAATGAGCAGTTCTTC
CASGKSRLLRDSGSYNEQFF
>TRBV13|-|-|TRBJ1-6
TGTGCCAGCAGCTTCTCGACGGGGCGTTATAATTCACCCCTCCACTTT
CASSFSTGRYNSPLHF
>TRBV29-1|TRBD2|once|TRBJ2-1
TGCAGCGCCGATGGGACTAAAGGCTCCTACAATGAGCAGTTCTTC
CSADGTKGSYNEQFF
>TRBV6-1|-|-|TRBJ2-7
TGTGCCAGCAGCTCAGGGGTACGCTACGAGCAGTACTTC
CASSSGVRYEQYF
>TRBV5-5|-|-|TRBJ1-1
TGTGCCAGCACCTTGGGGCCCGTAGGGAACACTGAAGCTTTCTTT
CASTLGPVGNTEAFF
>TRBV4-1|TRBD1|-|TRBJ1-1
TGCGCCAGCAGCCCCCACTGGACAGGGAGGCTGAACACTGAAGCTTTCTTT
CASSPHWTGRLNTEAFF
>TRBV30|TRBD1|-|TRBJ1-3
TGTGCCTGGTTAAAGACAGGGGCTGGAAACACCATATATTTT
CAWLKTGAGNTIYF
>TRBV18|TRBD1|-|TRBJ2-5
TGTGCCAGCTCACAAACAGGGGGCGAGACCCAGTACTTC
CASSQTGGETQYF
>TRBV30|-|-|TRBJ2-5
TGTGCCTGGAGTAACCCCCTAGGGACCCAGTACTTC
CAWSNPLGTQYF
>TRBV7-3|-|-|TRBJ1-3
TGTGCCAGCAGCTTAACCACGCAGGACACCATATATTTT
CASSLTTQDTIYF
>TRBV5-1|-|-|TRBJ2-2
TGCGCCAGCAGCTTGGATCTTCGGTGGAACACCGGGGAGCTGTTTTTT
CASSLDLRWNTGELFF
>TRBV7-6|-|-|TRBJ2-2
TGTGCCAGCAGCTTCTTTCCCGGGACGGACACCGGGGAGCTGTTTTTT
CASSFFPGTDTGELFF
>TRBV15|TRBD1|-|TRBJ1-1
TGTGCCACCAGCAAGGACAGGGGGCGATACACTGAAGCTTTCTTT
CATSKDRGRYTEAFF
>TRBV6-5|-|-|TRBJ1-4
TGTGCCAGCAGTGCCCGGAAGGCAGAAAAACTGTTTTTT
CASSARKAEKLFF
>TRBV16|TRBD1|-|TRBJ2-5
TGTGCCAGCAGCCAATCAACCGGACAGGGGACCCAGTACTTC
CASSQSTGQGTQYF
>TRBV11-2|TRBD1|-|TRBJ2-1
TGTGCCAGCAGCTTTCCGGGACAGAGCTCCTACAATGAGCAGTTCTTC
CASSFPGQSSYNEQFF
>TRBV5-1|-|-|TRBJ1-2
TGCGCCAGCAGCTTGGATGCCAAGAACTATGGCTACACCTTC
CASSLDAKNYGYTF
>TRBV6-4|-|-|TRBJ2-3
TGTGCCAGCACAATCACGTGCACAGATACGCAGTATTTT
CASTITCTDTQYF
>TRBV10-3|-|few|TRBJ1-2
TGTGCCATCAGTGAGTCCAACTATGGCTACACCTTC
CAISESNYGYTF
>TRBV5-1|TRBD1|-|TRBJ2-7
TGCGCCAGCCGGACAGGGGTGGAGCAGTACTTC
CASRTGVEQYF
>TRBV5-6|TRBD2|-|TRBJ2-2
TGTGCCAGCACTCATGGACTAGCGGGCATCGGGGAGCTGTTTTTT
CASTHGLAGIGELFF
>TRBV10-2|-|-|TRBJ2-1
TGCGCCAGCAGTCTCTCTTTGAGCCGTTCATCGGGTGAGCAGTTCTTC
CASSLSLSRSSGEQFF
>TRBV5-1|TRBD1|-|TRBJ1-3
TGCGCCAGCACCCTACAGGGGGCGGAAGGAAACACCATATATTTT
CASTLQGAEGNTIYF
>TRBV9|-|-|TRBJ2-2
TGTGCCAGCAGCGTAGAACCCCTAACCGGGGAGCTGTTTTTT
CASSVEPLTGELFF
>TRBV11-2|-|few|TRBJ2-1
TGTGCCAGCAGCTCTCGCGGGGAGAATGAGCAGTTCTTC
CASSSRGENEQFF
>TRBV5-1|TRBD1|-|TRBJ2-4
TGCGCCAGCAGCTTAGTCTCCGGGACAGGGGTGGGCATTCAGTACTTC
CASSLVSGTGVGIQYF
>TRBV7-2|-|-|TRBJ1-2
TGTGCCAGCAGCTTATCGGGAGGGCAGCGCTATGGCTACACCTTC
CASSLSGGQRYGYTF